These 25 T cell receptor beta chains share one sample of origin, sequenced in a study of shared clonotypes between healthy human individuals. Repertoires were generated with immunoSEQ multiplex PCR, while TCRdb's copy carries only in-frame clones and drops some. The table includes about 1.1 million clones, 78% detected once. The material sequenced was memory CD4+ T cells from PBMCs. Subset denoted: CD45RA-negative fraction. The receptors stem from a man between 18 and 35 years old in good health. Some clones in this sample may be carry-over from other donors' samples.

Regarding this clone: Additional DNA sequences in this sample encode the identical CDR3. The J gene is TRBJ2-2, the V gene TRBV5-1; 7 bases are a match to TRBD2. Germline lookup yields CDR1 SGHRS and CDR2 YFSETQ. V lost 0 bases and J lost 1; bases outside the gene matches: 3. The length of the CDR3 is 16 residues. The CDR3, as DNA: TGCGCCAGCAGCTTGGCGGTAGCGGGGAACACCGGGGAGCTGTTTTTT. Translated, it gives CASSLAVAGNTGELFF. Variable domain in full (rest from reference TRBV5-1 and TRBJ2-2): KAGVTQTPRYLIKTRGQQVTLSCSPISGHRSVSWYQQTPGQGLQFLFEYFSETQRNKGNFPGRFSGRQFSNSRSEMNVSTLELGDSALYLCASSLAVAGNTGELFFGEGSRLTVL.

The CDR3 protein is CASSSETGTSGRYEQYF. For the CDR3, the DNA is TGTGCCAGCAGCTCGGAAACTGGGACTAGCGGGAGGTACGAGCAGTACTTC. The chain has TRBV13 and TRBJ2-7; 15 nucleotides line up with TRBD2. The CDR3 consists of 17 residues. Germline V gene lookup returns CDR1 PRHDT and CDR2 FYEKMQ (reference sequence). The J segment lost 4 bases and the V segment lost 4 bases, leaving 8 bases of the junction unmatched.

This clone was recorded a few times. This sequence joins TRBV4-1 and TRBJ2-7; D assignment may be TRBD1 or TRBD2 (5 bases each). V was trimmed by 4 bases and J by 3 bases, leaving 19 bases between them. CDR1 and CDR2 (germline): MGHRA, YSYEKL. The CDR3 has 16 amino acids. Here the CDR3 DNA reads TGCGCCAGCAGCCGAGGGCTATCAGGGCTTAGCTACGAGCAGTACTTC. The encoded protein is CASSRGLSGLSYEQYF.

This clone has more than one count but fewer than ten. The V gene is TRBV7-2, the J gene TRBJ2-7, with 11 bases matching TRBD1. Trimming removed 5 bases from V and 3 bases from J; junction bases left unmatched: 3. The CDR3 runs to 14 residues. From germline, CDR1 is SGHTA and CDR2 FQGNSA. CDR3 coding DNA: TGTGCCAGCAGCCGGGACAGGGGGAACTACGAGCAGTACTTC. It encodes CASSRDRGNYEQYF.

The chain couples TRBV4-1 to TRBJ2-1; D is undetermined. The CDR3 length is 15 residues. V lost 0 bases, J lost 3 bases, and 9 bases lay in between. In germline, CDR1 is MGHRA, CDR2 YSYEKL. The DNA of the CDR3 is TGCGCCAGCAGCCAAGATTGGCAGTACTACAATGAGCAGTTCTTC. This gives the protein CASSQDWQYYNEQFF.

The rearrangement joins TRBV6-6 to TRBJ2-7, with 7 bases lining up with TRBD2. The V and J ends lost 6 bases and 6 bases, in that order; junction bases with no gene match: 14. The V gene's germline CDR1 is MNHNY and CDR2 SVGAGI (reference sequence). This CDR3 is built from 15 residues. CDR3 sequence: CASSPGGSLWGEQYF. CDR3 DNA: TGTGCCAGCAGCCCCGGGGGGTCTCTCTGGGGCGAGCAGTACTTC.

This chain connects TRBV18 to TRBJ1-5, with D hard to call. Per the germline V gene, CDR1 is KGHSH and CDR2 is LQKENI. Trimming left V 1 base short and J 5 bases short, with 12 bases between. This CDR3 spans 15 amino acids. The CDR3 loop reads CASSPHTGGDQPQHF. The CDR3 nucleotides read TGTGCCAGCTCACCACACACGGGAGGCGATCAGCCCCAGCATTTT.

V is TRBV27 and J is TRBJ1-5; a weak D match, TRBD1 (5 bases). Between the trimmed V and J ends, which lost 5 bases and 0 bases, there was a span of 11 bases. Germline CDR1 MNHEY, CDR2 SMNVEV (reference sequence). This CDR3 has 15 amino acids. The DNA of the CDR3 is TGTGCCAGCAGTCACCACAGGAGTAGCAATCAGCCCCAGCATTTT. Its protein is CASSHHRSSNQPQHF.

DNA for the CDR3: TGTGCCAGCAGACTCAATCGGGCTGGAAACACCATATATTTT. This sequence encodes CASRLNRAGNTIYF. J is TRBJ1-3 and V is TRBV7-2, with D hard to call. Germline loops: CDR1 SGHTA, CDR2 FQGNSA. The length of the CDR3 is 14 residues. Trimming removed 6 bases at V and 2 bases at J, with 11 bases between.

The chain carries TRBV10-3 and TRBJ2-3, with D perhaps matching TRBD1 or TRBD2 (9 bases each). CDR3 size: 20 residues. V lost 6 bases and J lost 0, with 28 bases in between. Germline V gene lookup returns CDR1 ENHRY and CDR2 SYGVKD. This CDR3 is CAISSGQGTKTSGSTDTQYF. The CDR3 DNA reads TGTGCCATCAGCTCGGGACAGGGTACCAAGACTAGCGGTAGCACAGATACGCAGTATTTT.

The chain combines TRBV7-8 with TRBJ1-1; TRBD1 is a possible D gene (5 bases). Trimming took off 7 bases at V and 4 bases at J, with 22 bases between the two ends. CDR3 length: 16 amino acids. Looked up from germline, CDR1 is SGHVS and CDR2 is FQNEAQ. CDR3 sequence (DNA): TGTGCCAGCACTCGGTTGGGTACAGGAATCTCCACTGAAGCTTTCTTT. It yields the protein CASTRLGTGISTEAFF.

The chain couples TRBV19 to TRBJ2-1; D is unclear. V lost 9 bases and J 2 bases, leaving 14 bases between the germline ends. Germline-derived CDR1 and CDR2 are LNHDA and SQIVND (reference sequence). The CDR3 contains 14 residues. In DNA, the CDR3 is TGTGCCAGCCAGGATGGTCCCGCCTACAATGAGCAGTTCTTC. This translates into CASQDGPAYNEQFF. Full variable domain (missing parts from reference TRBV19 and TRBJ2-1): DGGITQSPKYLFRKEGQNVTLSCEQNLNHDAMYWYRQDPGQGLRLIYYSQIVNDFQKGDIAEGYSVSREKKESFPLTVTSAQKNPTAFYLCASQDGPAYNEQFFGPGTRLTVL.

The chain employs TRBV7-3 and TRBJ2-1; no clear D. Trimming took 5 bases from V and 2 from J, leaving 13 bases between them. Germline CDR1 and CDR2: SGHTA and FQGTGA. The CDR3 length is 15 residues. The CDR3 loop reads CASSPGPLPYNEQFF. Here the CDR3 DNA reads TGTGCCAGCAGCCCCGGACCGTTACCCTACAATGAGCAGTTCTTC.

The gene calls are TRBV4-2 and TRBJ1-2; 9 positions match TRBD1. Germline V lookup: CDR1 LGHNA, CDR2 YNFKEQ. After removal of 1 base from V and 4 bases from J, the junction contained 7 bases not matched to a gene. This CDR3 is built from 16 residues. CDR3 in amino acids: CASSQVGDRDRYGYTF. The DNA of the CDR3 is TGTGCCAGCAGCCAAGTTGGGGACAGGGATCGCTATGGCTACACCTTC.

The chain joins TRBV20-1 to TRBJ1-1; D uncertain. The length of the CDR3 is 11 residues. The ends were cut back, 1 base at V and 8 bases at J, with 8 bases in the middle. Germline V gene data show CDR1 as DFQATT and CDR2 as SNEGSKA (reference sequence). The CDR3 loop reads CSARVGSEAFF. The CDR3 nucleotides are TGCAGTGCTAGAGTTGGGTCAGAAGCTTTCTTT.

The V call is TRBV18, the J call TRBJ2-2, with D perhaps matching TRBD2 (7 bases). V was clipped by 0 bases and J by 2 bases, with 10 bases between them. This CDR3 is built from 16 residues. CDR1 and CDR2 from the germline V gene are KGHSH and LQKENI. CDR3 region: CASSPPGGLNTGELFF. CDR3 nucleotides: TGTGCCAGCTCACCACCGGGGGGGCTTAACACCGGGGAGCTGTTTTTT.

The chain couples TRBV2 to TRBJ2-3, with no clear D. Germline V gene data show CDR1 as SNHLY and CDR2 as FYNNEI. The V end was cut by 9 bases, the J end by 7 bases, with 14 bases between. The CDR3 loop spans 12 amino acids. The CDR3 spells CASRPRSYTQYF. CDR3 nucleotides: TGTGCCAGTAGGCCTAGAAGTTATACGCAGTATTTT.

The chain carries TRBV19 and TRBJ1-4; no reliable D call. Trimming shortened V by 7 bases and J by 8 bases, and 11 bases separated the two germline ends. Germline V gene sequence: CDR1 LNHDA, CDR2 SQIVND (reference sequence). The CDR3 is made up of 12 amino acids. In nucleotides, the CDR3 is TGTGCCAGTACCCGCCGTGAGGAAAAACTGTTTTTT. It codes for CASTRREEKLFF.

This chain links TRBV7-9 with TRBJ1-2; TRBD1 is a possible D gene (5 bases). CDR1 and CDR2 (germline): SEHNR, FQNEAQ (reference sequence). V was shortened by 4 bases and J by 6 bases, with 12 bases between the two germline ends. The CDR3 spans 13 residues. The CDR3 DNA reads as TGTGCCAGCAGCTACACCGGGACTGATGGCTACACCTTC. Protein product: CASSYTGTDGYTF.

V usage is TRBV7-2 and J usage is TRBJ2-1, with D possibly TRBD2 on 5 matching bases. Germline-derived CDR1 and CDR2 are SGHTA and FQGNSA. V dropped 4 bases and J dropped 8 bases, with 15 bases sitting between them. The CDR3 length is 14 residues. As DNA, the CDR3 is TGTGCCAGCAGCTCCCTCGGATGGGGAGATGAGCAGTTCTTC. This codes for CASSSLGWGDEQFF.

The rearrangement uses TRBV9 and TRBJ2-3; a weak D match, TRBD2 (5 bases). V lost 3 bases to trimming and J lost 1 base, with 15 bases between them. Germline values: CDR1 SGDLS, CDR2 YYNGEE. The CDR3 extends over 16 amino acids. The CDR3 sequence is CASSDGGWRGTDTQYF. As DNA, the CDR3 is TGTGCCAGCAGCGACGGCGGGTGGAGAGGCACAGATACGCAGTATTTT. Using reference TRBV9 and TRBJ2-3 for the parts outside the CDR3, the full variable domain is DSGVTQTPKHLITATGQRVTLRCSPRSGDLSVYWYQQSLDQGLQFLIQYYNGEERAKGNILERFSAQQFPDLHSELNLSSLELGDSALYFCASSDGGWRGTDTQYFGPGTRLTVL.

V is TRBV7-2 and J is TRBJ2-5; D perhaps matches TRBD2 (6 bases). V dropped 5 bases and J dropped 5 bases, with 18 bases sitting between them. CDR3 length equals 15 residues. The V gene's germline CDR1 is SGHTA and CDR2 FQGNSA. The CDR3 region is CASSPRGSGDETQYF. The CDR3 nucleotides are TGTGCCAGCAGCCCCCGAGGGTCGGGGGACGAGACCCAGTACTTC.

The chain uses TRBV28 and TRBJ1-2; 7 bases fit TRBD1. The CDR3 contains 14 residues. Trimming cost V 6 bases and J 2 bases; bases outside gene matches: 6. CDR1 is MDHEN, CDR2 SYDVKM, per germline. CDR3 loop: CASSPGTVNYGYTF. Written as DNA, the CDR3 is TGTGCCAGCAGCCCCGGGACAGTCAACTATGGCTACACCTTC.

A word on this clone: This sample also contains other DNA sequences that code for the same CDR3. The chain uses TRBV6-1 and TRBJ1-5; no definite D call. Germline V gives CDR1 MNHNS, CDR2 SASEGT. V was trimmed by 3 bases and J by 0 bases, leaving 6 bases between them. The CDR3 has 14 amino acids. The CDR3 region is CASSEGISNQPQHF. DNA of the CDR3: TGTGCCAGCAGTGAGGGGATTAGCAATCAGCCCCAGCATTTT.

The CDR3 is CASTRTGASYSNQPQHF. Here the CDR3 DNA reads TGTGCCAGCACCCGGACAGGGGCCAGTTATAGCAATCAGCCCCAGCATTTT. The genes are TRBV27 and TRBJ1-5; 9 bases agree with TRBD1. Per germline, CDR1 MNHEY and CDR2 SMNVEV (reference sequence). The CDR3 totals 17 residues. The ends lost 7 bases at V and 0 bases at J; junction bases unmatched: 10.